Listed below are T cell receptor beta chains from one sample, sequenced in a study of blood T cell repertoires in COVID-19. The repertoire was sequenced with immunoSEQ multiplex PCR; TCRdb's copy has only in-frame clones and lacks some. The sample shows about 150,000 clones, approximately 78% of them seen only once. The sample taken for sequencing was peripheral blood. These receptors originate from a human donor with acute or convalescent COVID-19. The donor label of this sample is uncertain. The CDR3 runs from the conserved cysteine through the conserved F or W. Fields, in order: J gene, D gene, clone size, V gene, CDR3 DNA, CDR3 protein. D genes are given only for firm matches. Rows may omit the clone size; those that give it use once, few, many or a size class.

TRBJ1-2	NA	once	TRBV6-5	TGTGCCAGCGGGCAGCCGGCTGGCTACACCTTC	CASGQPAGYTF
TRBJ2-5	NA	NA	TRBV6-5	TGTGCCAGCAGTTACGGTCTCGCCGGTCTGGAGACCCAGTACTTC	CASSYGLAGLETQYF
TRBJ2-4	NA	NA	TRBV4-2	TGTGCCAGCAGCCAAGGGAACAGGGGACTAAACATTCAGTACTTC	CASSQGNRGLNIQYF
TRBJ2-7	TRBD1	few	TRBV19	TGTGCCAGTAGCTCTCTTGGGACAGGGGTGGGAGAGCAGTACTTC	CASSSLGTGVGEQYF
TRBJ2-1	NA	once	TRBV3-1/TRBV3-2	TGTGCCAGCAGCCCTACTGAAGCTCAGGCACACAATGAGCAGTTCTTC	CASSPTEAQAHNEQFF
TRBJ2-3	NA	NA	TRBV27	TGTGCCAGCAGTTTAATGGGGTTGGGGGGTAGCACAGATACGCAGTATTTT	CASSLMGLGGSTDTQYF
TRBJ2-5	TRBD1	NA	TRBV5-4	TGTGCCAGCAGCTCGGGGACAGGGGGAGTCGTTGGAGAGACCCAGTACTTC	CASSSGTGGVVGETQYF
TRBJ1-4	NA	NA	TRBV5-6	TGTGCCAGCAGCTTGGGGTTCTCGGGAGAAAAACTGTTTTTT	CASSLGFSGEKLFF
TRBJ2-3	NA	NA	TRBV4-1	TGCGCCAGCAGCCAAGGGGTGCAGCGGAGTAGCACAGATACGCAGTATTTT	CASSQGVQRSSTDTQYF
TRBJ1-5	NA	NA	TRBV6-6	TGTGCCAGCAACCTACGACCCCTGGGAGGTAATCAGCCCCAGCATTTT	CASNLRPLGGNQPQHF
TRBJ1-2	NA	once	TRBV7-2	TGTGCCAGCAGCTTAGAGGTCCTCCCTAGGGGCTACACCTTC	CASSLEVLPRGYTF
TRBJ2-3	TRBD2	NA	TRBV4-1	TGCGCCAGCGGGCGGGGGGGCCCCACAGATACGCAGTATTTT	CASGRGGPTDTQYF
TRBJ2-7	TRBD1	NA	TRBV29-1	TGCAGCGCGGCCGGGACAGGGGGCTCCTACGAGCAGTACTTC	CSAAGTGGSYEQYF
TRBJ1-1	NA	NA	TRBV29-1	TGCAGCGTCGCACGAAGCCAGAACACTGAAGCTTTCTTT	CSVARSQNTEAFF
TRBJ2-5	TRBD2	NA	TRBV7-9	TGTGCCAGCAGCCGGGGAGGGGCTCGGGAGGAGACCCAGTACTTC	CASSRGGAREETQYF
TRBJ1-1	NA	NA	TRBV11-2	TGTGCCAGCAGCTTAGACGGGATGAACACTGAAGCTTTCTTT	CASSLDGMNTEAFF
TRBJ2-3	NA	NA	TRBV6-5	TGTGCCAGCAGTTACTCGACCGGGGGGCTTGGAGATACGCAGTATTTT	CASSYSTGGLGDTQYF
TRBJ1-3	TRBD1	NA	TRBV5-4	TGTGCCAGCAGTTCACCGGGACAGGGGTTCGGAAACACCATATATTTT	CASSSPGQGFGNTIYF
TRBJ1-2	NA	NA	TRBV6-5	TGTGCCAGCAACCCGGGGGGGTATGGCTACACCTTC	CASNPGGYGYTF
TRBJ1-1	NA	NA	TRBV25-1	TGTGCCAGCAGTGGGGGGGGTCGGGGATACAACACTGAAGCTTTCTTT	CASSGGGRGYNTEAFF
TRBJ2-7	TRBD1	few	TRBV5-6	TGTGCCAGCAGCTTGACAGGGGGCCACGAGCAGTACTTC	CASSLTGGHEQYF
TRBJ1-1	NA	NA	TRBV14	TGTGCCAGCAGCCAAGATCTGGCGGCTGAAGCTTTCTTT	CASSQDLAAEAFF
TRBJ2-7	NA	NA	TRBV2	TGTGCCAGCAAGGAAGGAGCTAGCGAAACCTACGAGCAGTACTTC	CASKEGASETYEQYF
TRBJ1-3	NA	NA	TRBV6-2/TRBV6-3	TGTGCCAGCAGTCTTGGCCAAGGGACACCGTCTGGAAACACCATATATTTT	CASSLGQGTPSGNTIYF
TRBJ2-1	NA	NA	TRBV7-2	TGTGCCAGCAGGGCGGCCGGGACACTGTCCTACAATGAGCAGTTCTTC	CASRAAGTLSYNEQFF
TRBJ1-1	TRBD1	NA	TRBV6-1	TGTGCCAGCAGTGAGACAGGGATGAACACTGAAGCTTTCTTT	CASSETGMNTEAFF
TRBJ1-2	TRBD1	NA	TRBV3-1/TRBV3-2	TGTGCCAGCAGCCAAGGGCAGGGGGGAGGCGGCTACACCTTC	CASSQGQGGGGYTF
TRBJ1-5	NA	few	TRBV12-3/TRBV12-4	TGTGCCAGCAGCTCCCGAGAGAATCAGCCCCAGCATTTT	CASSSRENQPQHF
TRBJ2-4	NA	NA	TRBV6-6	TGTGCCAGCGGATACGGGGGTGGGGAGTCAAACATTCAGTACTTC	CASGYGGGESNIQYF
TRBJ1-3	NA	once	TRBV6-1	TGTGCCAGCAGTGAATGGGGGGGAGGCCTCTCTGGAAACACCATATATTTT	CASSEWGGGLSGNTIYF
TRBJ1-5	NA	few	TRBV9	TGTGCCAGCAGCGTAGGCCCACAGGGCAGCCAGCCCCAGCATTTT	CASSVGPQGSQPQHF
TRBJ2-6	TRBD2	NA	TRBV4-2	TGTGCCAGCAGCCGGGGACTAGCGGGGGGTGTAATCCCCTCTGGGGCCAACGTCCTGACTTTC	CASSRGLAGGVIPSGANVLTF
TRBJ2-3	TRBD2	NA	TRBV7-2	TGTGCCAGCAGCTTAGGTTGGACTAGCGGTCTACAGTATTTT	CASSLGWTSGLQYF
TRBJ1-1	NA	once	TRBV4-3	TGCGCCAGCAGCCAAGGGACAGAAGCTTTCTTT	CASSQGTEAFF
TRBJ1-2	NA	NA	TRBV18	TGTGCCAGCTCACCGCCTGGCGCCGGAGGCTATGGCTACACCTTC	CASSPPGAGGYGYTF
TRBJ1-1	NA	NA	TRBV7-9	TGTGCCAGCAGCCTTAAGAACACTGAAGCTTTCTTT	CASSLKNTEAFF
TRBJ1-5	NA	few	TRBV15	TGTGCCACCGGGGCCGACAGAACCACCTGGGGTGATCAGCCCCAGCATTTT	CATGADRTTWGDQPQHF
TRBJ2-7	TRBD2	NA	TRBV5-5	TGTGCCAGCAGCTTGACTCCGAGGAGCGGGGGGACCTACGAGCAGTACTTC	CASSLTPRSGGTYEQYF
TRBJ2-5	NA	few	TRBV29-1	TGCAGCGTTCCCTCTTGGCCGGGGGAAGAGACCCAGTACTTC	CSVPSWPGEETQYF
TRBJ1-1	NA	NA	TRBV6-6	TGTGCCAGCAGTTATAAGGGACATGATGAAGCTTTCTTT	CASSYKGHDEAFF
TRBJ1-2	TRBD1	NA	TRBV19	TGTGCCAGTAGTATGGTAGGGACAGGGGTAGTGGGCTACACCTTC	CASSMVGTGVVGYTF
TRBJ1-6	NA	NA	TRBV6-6	TGTGCCAGCAGTTGGGGCCCGGGCGATAATTCACCCCTCCACTTT	CASSWGPGDNSPLHF
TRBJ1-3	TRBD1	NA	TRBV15	TGTGCCACCAGCCCGACAGGGAGCAGTGGAAACACCATATATTTT	CATSPTGSSGNTIYF
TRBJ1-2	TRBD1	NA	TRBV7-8	TGTGCCAGCAGCCACAGACAGGGAGACTATGGCTACACCTTC	CASSHRQGDYGYTF
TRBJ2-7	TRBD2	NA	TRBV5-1	TGCGCCAGCACTCTAGGGACGAGCGGGGGCCCCTTC	CASTLGTSGGPF
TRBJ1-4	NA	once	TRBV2	TGTGCCAGCAGTGAAAGGGCAGGGCCGATTGAAAAACTGTTTTTT	CASSERAGPIEKLFF
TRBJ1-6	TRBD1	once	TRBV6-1	TGTGCCAGCAGTGCCGCGAGGGGGGACAGAGCAAATAATTCACCCCTCCACTTT	CASSAARGDRANNSPLHF
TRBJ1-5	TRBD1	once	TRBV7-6	TGTGCCAGCAGCTCCGGGACAGGGGTACCCGATCAGCCCCAGCATTTT	CASSSGTGVPDQPQHF